These T cell receptor beta chains were read from a single sample in a study of cytomegalovirus exposure and HLA in healthy donors. Method: immunoSEQ multiplex PCR; TCRdb's copy keeps in-frame clones and lacks some. The repertoire has about 130,000 clones, roughly 70% of them found once; the top ten carry 6% to 8%. Sequenced: PBMCs. The receptors stem from a man in his forties or fifties in good health and CMV-seropositive. CDR3s leave out the opening cysteine and the closing phenylalanine or tryptophan. Each record gives: V gene, CDR3 protein.

>TRBV14
ASSQVRGNTGELF
>TRBV7-6
ASSSFDQPQH
>TRBV5-4
ASSPTRRGDTGELF
>TRBV9
ASSPGDWREAF
>TRBV7-2
ASSLANSYNEQF
>TRBV28
ASSPAGGMNTEAF
>TRBV7-2
ASSQGQGSNSPLH
>TRBV5-4
ASSDREGSYEQY
>TRBV5-4
ASSSGQASSYNSPLH
>TRBV5-5
ASALQGASYEQY
>TRBV27
ASSLEGQGRSLNTEAF
>TRBV5-1
ASSLDMNTEAF
>TRBV28
ASSGGTGHEQF
>TRBV23-1
ASRKRQKETYEQY
>TRBV19
ASSTPSVDTQY
>TRBV4-2
ASSQDFVASSTDTQY
>TRBV2
ASRTDRVWSEAF
>TRBV18
ASSPNPIGTGGTQY
>TRBV27
ASSSASRGIYGYT
>TRBV14
ASSHHYEQY
>TRBV6-5
ASSYSPGMQETQY
>TRBV5-1
ASSLQGQVEEQY